This is a list of T cell receptor beta chains from one sample in a study of CD8 T cells in ankylosing spondylitis. TCRdb recomputed calls from the 5' RACE reads with MiXCR, one row per CDR3 protein. The sample holds a few hundred thousand distinct CDR3 sequences, around a tenth seen once. The sequencing sample was made of blood, either unsorted or a sorted T cell fraction (not recorded which). Receptor source: a male donor with ankylosing spondylitis or in good health (not recorded which). The CDR3 runs from the conserved cysteine through the conserved F or W. D genes are given only for firm matches. A clone size is listed for some rows: how often the clone was seen (once, few, many), or a class if it is expanded.

j_gene	d_gene	abundance	v_gene	CDR3aa	CDR3nt
TRBJ1-5	.	many	TRBV6-2/TRBV6-3	CASSYVRSTQPQHF	TGTGCCAGCAGTTACGTCCGATCGACTCAGCCCCAGCATTTT
TRBJ1-4	.	many	TRBV3-1	CASSQGGPGSSEKLFF	TGTGCCAGCAGCCAAGGTGGACCCGGTTCGAGTGAAAAACTGTTTTTT
TRBJ2-3	TRBD2	many	TRBV10-3	CAISPGLASTDTQYF	TGTGCCATCAGCCCGGGACTAGCCAGCACAGATACGCAGTATTTT
TRBJ1-4	TRBD1	many	TRBV6-1	CASSVVRQGATTTNEKLFF	TGTGCCAGCAGTGTCGTTAGACAGGGGGCGACGACAACTAATGAAAAACTGTTTTTT
TRBJ2-1	.	.	TRBV7-3	CASSLAGAYEQFF	TGTGCCAGCAGCTTAGCGGGTGCTTATGAGCAGTTCTTC
TRBJ1-1	.	.	TRBV5-1	CASSGVGRNTEAFF	TGCGCCAGCAGCGGGGTCGGGAGAAACACTGAAGCTTTCTTT
TRBJ2-7	TRBD1	many	TRBV27	CASSSLQGGHYEQYF	TGTGCCAGCAGTTCCCTACAGGGGGGACACTACGAGCAGTACTTC
TRBJ2-5	.	few	TRBV28	CASNKPGLQETQYF	TGTGCCAGCAATAAACCGGGACTTCAAGAGACCCAGTACTTC
TRBJ2-5	.	many	TRBV5-6	CASGGPYQETQYF	TGTGCCTCCGGGGGCCCGTACCAAGAGACCCAGTACTTC
TRBJ2-7	.	many	TRBV5-1	CASSLGLLSYEQYF	TGCGCCAGCAGCTTGGGCCTCCTTTCCTACGAGCAGTACTTC
TRBJ2-3	.	many	TRBV5-1	CASSELGPLHGDTQYF	TGCGCCAGCAGCGAACTGGGACCACTGCACGGAGATACGCAGTATTTT
TRBJ2-2	.	few	TRBV24-1	CATRGVAGELFF	TGTGCCACCAGAGGGGTGGCCGGGGAGCTGTTTTTT
TRBJ1-5	.	many	TRBV21-1	CASSKVGRSNQPQHF	TGTGCCAGCAGCAAAGTCGGGAGGAGCAATCAGCCCCAGCATTTT
TRBJ2-2	.	many	TRBV29-1	CSVRNTGELFF	TGCAGCGTCCGGAACACCGGGGAGCTGTTTTTT
TRBJ2-1	.	many	TRBV5-1	CASSLAIGTSSYNEQFF	TGCGCCAGCAGCTTGGCCATTGGGACGAGCTCCTACAATGAGCAGTTCTTC
TRBJ2-7	TRBD2	.	TRBV15	CATSRGLAFSYEQYF	TGTGCCACCAGCAGGGGACTAGCGTTTTCCTACGAGCAGTACTTC
TRBJ1-2	TRBD1	.	TRBV2	CASSEGTGAYGYTF	TGTGCCAGCAGTGAAGGGACAGGGGCCTATGGCTACACCTTC
TRBJ2-5	TRBD2	many	TRBV12-3/TRBV12-4	CASSPPGLAGGKETQYF	TGTGCCAGCAGCCCCCCGGGACTAGCGGGGGGGAAAGAGACCCAGTACTTC
TRBJ2-7	.	.	TRBV6-9	CASGWHLYEQYF	TGTGCCAGCGGGTGGCACCTGTACGAGCAGTACTTC
TRBJ2-3	.	many	TRBV7-9	CASSFGRWDTQYF	TGTGCCAGCAGCTTTGGTCGTTGGGATACGCAGTATTTT
TRBJ1-1	.	many	TRBV12-3/TRBV12-4	CASLATQANTEAFF	TGTGCCAGCCTGGCGACACAGGCGAACACTGAAGCTTTCTTT
TRBJ2-3	TRBD2	few	TRBV25-1	CASSGGLGGQYF	TGTGCCAGCAGTGGGGGACTAGGAGGCCAGTATTTT
TRBJ2-3	.	.	TRBV7-9	CASSLGRLATDTQYF	TGTGCCAGCAGCTTGGGCCGATTAGCCACAGATACGCAGTATTTT
TRBJ2-7	.	.	TRBV2	CASRQPVGSEQYF	TGTGCCAGCAGGCAACCAGTCGGGTCCGAGCAGTACTTC
TRBJ2-5	.	many	TRBV12-3/TRBV12-4	CASSLNSGETQYF	TGTGCCAGCAGTTTGAACAGCGGGGAGACCCAGTACTTC
TRBJ2-1	TRBD2	many	TRBV7-6	CASSHLGGDPYNEQFF	TGTGCCAGCAGCCATCTTGGGGGGGACCCCTACAATGAGCAGTTCTTC
TRBJ2-2	.	few	TRBV2	CASSEAGLHTGELFF	TGTGCCAGCAGTGAAGCAGGGTTGCACACCGGGGAGCTGTTTTTT
TRBJ2-7	.	many	TRBV12-3/TRBV12-4	CASSLRDVGEQYF	TGTGCCAGCAGTTTAAGGGACGTGGGCGAGCAGTACTTC
TRBJ1-2	.	.	TRBV6-1	CATGPDIIAFGYTF	TGTGCCACCGGACCCGACATTATTGCTTTTGGCTACACCTTC
TRBJ1-1	.	few	TRBV21-1	CASSKRLQGGTEAFF	TGTGCCAGCAGCAAACGGTTGCAAGGGGGGACTGAAGCTTTCTTT
TRBJ2-5	.	many	TRBV7-6	CASRTGLQETQYF	TGTGCCAGCAGGACAGGCCTCCAAGAGACCCAGTACTTC
TRBJ1-1	.	many	TRBV20-1	CSAARGARKTEAFF	TGCAGTGCTGCGAGGGGGGCGCGGAAGACTGAAGCTTTCTTT
TRBJ2-7	.	many	TRBV20-1	CSARGSGASSYEQYF	TGCAGTGCTAGAGGTAGCGGAGCAAGCTCCTACGAGCAGTACTTC
TRBJ1-5	TRBD1	many	TRBV12-3/TRBV12-4	CASSGGQGAGSNQPQHF	TGTGCCAGCAGTGGGGGACAGGGGGCAGGGAGCAATCAGCCCCAGCATTTT
TRBJ2-1	TRBD2	.	TRBV10-1	CASSPTSGRAVYNEQFF	TGCGCCAGCAGCCCGACTAGCGGGAGGGCCGTGTACAATGAGCAGTTCTTC
TRBJ1-1	.	many	TRBV27	CASSGWGDENTEAFF	TGTGCCAGCAGTGGTTGGGGAGACGAGAACACTGAAGCTTTCTTT
TRBJ2-3	.	.	TRBV3-1	CASSPQAPGLRGAPDTQYF	TGTGCCAGCAGCCCCCAAGCCCCCGGTTTGCGGGGAGCACCAGATACGCAGTATTTT
TRBJ1-1	.	many	TRBV12-3/TRBV12-4	CASSYQAEAFF	TGTGCCAGCAGTTATCAGGCTGAAGCTTTCTTT
TRBJ2-7	.	few	TRBV21-1	CASSKEIGTITYEQYF	TGTGCCAGCAGCAAAGAGATCGGGACCATAACCTACGAGCAGTACTTC
TRBJ1-5	.	many	TRBV29-1	CSVQGFDQPQHF	TGCAGCGTCCAAGGCTTCGATCAGCCCCAGCATTTT
TRBJ2-7	.	many	TRBV29-1	CSFLGGPGEYF	TGCAGCTTCCTCGGAGGCCCAGGGGAGTACTTC
TRBJ2-1	.	few	TRBV11-3	CASSFNRAASEQFF	TGTGCCAGCAGCTTTAATAGGGCGGCCAGTGAGCAGTTCTTC